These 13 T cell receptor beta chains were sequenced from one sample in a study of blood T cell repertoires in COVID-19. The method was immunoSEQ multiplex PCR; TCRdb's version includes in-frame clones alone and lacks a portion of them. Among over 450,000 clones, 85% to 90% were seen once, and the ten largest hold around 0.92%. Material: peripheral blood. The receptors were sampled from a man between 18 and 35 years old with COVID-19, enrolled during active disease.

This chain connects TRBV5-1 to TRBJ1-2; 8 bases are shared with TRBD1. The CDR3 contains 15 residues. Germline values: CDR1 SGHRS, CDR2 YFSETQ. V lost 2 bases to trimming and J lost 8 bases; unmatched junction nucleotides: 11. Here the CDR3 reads CASSFPDQGAGGYTF. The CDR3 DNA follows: TGCGCCAGCAGCTTTCCGGATCAGGGGGCTGGGGGCTACACCTTC.

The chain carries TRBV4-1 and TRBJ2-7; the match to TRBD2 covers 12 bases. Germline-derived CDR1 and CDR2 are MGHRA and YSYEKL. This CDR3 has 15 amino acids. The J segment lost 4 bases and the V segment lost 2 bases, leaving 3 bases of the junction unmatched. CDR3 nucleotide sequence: TGCGCCAGCAGCCAATCCGGGACTAGCGGGTACGAGCAGTACTTC. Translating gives CASSQSGTSGYEQYF.

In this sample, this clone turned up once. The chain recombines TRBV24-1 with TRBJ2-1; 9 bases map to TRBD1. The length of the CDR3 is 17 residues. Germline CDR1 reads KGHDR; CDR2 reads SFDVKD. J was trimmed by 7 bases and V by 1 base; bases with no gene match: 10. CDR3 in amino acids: CATSDLGGGQGRNEQFF. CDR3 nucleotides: TGTGCCACCAGTGATTTAGGGGGGGGACAGGGCAGGAATGAGCAGTTCTTC.

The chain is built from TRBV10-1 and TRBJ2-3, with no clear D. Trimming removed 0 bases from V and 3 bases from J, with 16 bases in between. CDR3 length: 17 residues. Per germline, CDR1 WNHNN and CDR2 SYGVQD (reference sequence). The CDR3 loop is CASSESGSLPVTDTQYF. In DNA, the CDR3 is TGCGCCAGCAGTGAGTCGGGTAGCCTCCCCGTGACAGATACGCAGTATTTT.

This chain's CDR3 is CASSHRFGTQYF. The CDR3 DNA reads TGTGCCAGCAGCCACAGGTTCGGGACCCAGTACTTC. This chain joins TRBV11-2 and TRBJ2-5; TRBD1 is a possible D gene (5 bases). The germline V gene has CDR1 SGHAT and CDR2 FQNNGV. The V end lost 5 bases, the J end lost 7 bases, and 11 bases lay between the germline ends. The length of the CDR3 is 12 residues.

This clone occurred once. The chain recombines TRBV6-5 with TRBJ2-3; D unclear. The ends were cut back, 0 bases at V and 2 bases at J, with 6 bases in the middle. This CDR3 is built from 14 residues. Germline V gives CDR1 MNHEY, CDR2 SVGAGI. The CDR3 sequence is CASSYSSFTDTQYF. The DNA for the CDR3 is TGTGCCAGCAGTTACTCTAGCTTCACAGATACGCAGTATTTT.

For the CDR3, the DNA is TGTGCCAGCTCACCACCCGGCGGTGGCGAGCAGTACTTC. Amino acids: CASSPPGGGEQYF. The chain has TRBV18 and TRBJ2-7; unclear D gene. CDR1 and CDR2 (germline): KGHSH, LQKENI. The V and J ends lost 0 bases and 6 bases respectively, with 9 bases between them. The CDR3 has 13 amino acids.

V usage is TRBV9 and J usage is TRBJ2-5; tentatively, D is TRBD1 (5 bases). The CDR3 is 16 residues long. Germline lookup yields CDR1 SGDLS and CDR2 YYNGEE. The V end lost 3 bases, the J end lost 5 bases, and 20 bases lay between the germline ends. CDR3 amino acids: CASSGGTGGFGETQYF. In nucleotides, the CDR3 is TGTGCCAGCAGCGGGGGTACAGGTGGTTTCGGGGAGACCCAGTACTTC.

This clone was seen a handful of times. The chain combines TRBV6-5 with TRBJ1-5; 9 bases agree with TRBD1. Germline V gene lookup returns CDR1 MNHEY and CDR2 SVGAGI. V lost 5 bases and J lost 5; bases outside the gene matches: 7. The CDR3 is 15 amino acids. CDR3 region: CASSTGQGSDQPQHF. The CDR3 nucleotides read TGTGCCAGCAGTACGGGACAGGGAAGCGATCAGCCCCAGCATTTT.

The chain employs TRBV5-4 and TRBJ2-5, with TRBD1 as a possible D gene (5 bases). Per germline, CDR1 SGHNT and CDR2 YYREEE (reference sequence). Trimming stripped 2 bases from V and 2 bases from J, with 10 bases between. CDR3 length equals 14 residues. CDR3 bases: TGTGCCAGCAGCTTAAACAGGCAACAAGAGACCCAGTACTTC. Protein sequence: CASSLNRQQETQYF.

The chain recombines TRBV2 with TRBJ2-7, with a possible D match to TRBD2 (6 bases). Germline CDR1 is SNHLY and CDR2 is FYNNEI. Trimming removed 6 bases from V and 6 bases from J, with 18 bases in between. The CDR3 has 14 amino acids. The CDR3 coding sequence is TGTGCCAGCAGCCGCGGGACGGGAGCAGGCGAGCAGTACTTC. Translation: CASSRGTGAGEQYF.

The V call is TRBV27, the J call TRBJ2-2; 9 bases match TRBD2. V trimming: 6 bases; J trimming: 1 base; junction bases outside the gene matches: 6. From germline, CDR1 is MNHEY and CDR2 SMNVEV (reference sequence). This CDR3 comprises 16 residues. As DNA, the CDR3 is TGTGCCAGCAGAATTGGGACTAGCCGGAACACCGGGGAGCTGTTTTTT. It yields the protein CASRIGTSRNTGELFF.

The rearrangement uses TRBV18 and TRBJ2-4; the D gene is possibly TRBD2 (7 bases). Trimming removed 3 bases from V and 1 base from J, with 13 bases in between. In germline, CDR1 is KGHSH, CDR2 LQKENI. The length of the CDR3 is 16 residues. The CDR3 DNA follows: TGTGCCAGCTCACCCGAGGGGGGGGCGGCCAAAAACATTCAGTACTTC. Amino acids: CASSPEGGAAKNIQYF. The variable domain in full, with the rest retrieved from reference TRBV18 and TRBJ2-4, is NAGVMQNPRHLVRRRGQEARLRCSPMKGHSHVYWYRQLPEEGLKFMVYLQKENIIDESGMPKERFSAEFPKEGPSILRIQQVVRGDSAAYFCASSPEGGAAKNIQYFGAGTRLSVL.